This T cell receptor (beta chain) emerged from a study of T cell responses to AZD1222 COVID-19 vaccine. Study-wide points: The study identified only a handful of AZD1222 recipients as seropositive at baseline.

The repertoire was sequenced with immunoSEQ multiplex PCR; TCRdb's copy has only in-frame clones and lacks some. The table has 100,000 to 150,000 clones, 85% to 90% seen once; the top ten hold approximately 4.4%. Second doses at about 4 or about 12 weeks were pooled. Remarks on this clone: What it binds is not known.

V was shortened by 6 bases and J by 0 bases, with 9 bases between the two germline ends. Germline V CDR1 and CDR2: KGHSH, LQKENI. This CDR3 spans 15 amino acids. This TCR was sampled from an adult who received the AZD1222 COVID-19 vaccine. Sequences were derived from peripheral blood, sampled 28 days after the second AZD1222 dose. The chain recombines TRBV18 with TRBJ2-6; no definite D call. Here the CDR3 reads CASSDTASGANVLTF. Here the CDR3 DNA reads TGTGCCAGCTCCGATACAGCCTCTGGGGCCAACGTCCTGACTTTC.